This record covers a single T cell receptor (beta chain). Its antigen is undetermined. The source of the sample is a study of STAT3 mutations in large granular lymphocyte leukemia. Study details: Over half of T-LGLL patients had one or more immunosuppressive regimens. General study points: At least one immunodominant TCR beta clonotype appeared in every T-cell large granular lymphocyte leukemia patient. Treatment regimens differed across patients between samplings.

Data came from immunoSEQ multiplex PCR; TCRdb stores just in-frame clones and leaves some out. The sample has around 29,000 clones, around 88% seen once; the top ten hold over 9.5%. CDR3 size: 13 residues. The V and J ends lost 5 bases and 2 bases respectively, with 11 bases between them. Germline V lookup: CDR1 SGHRS, CDR2 YFSETQ. Sequencing was done on a sample of peripheral blood mononuclear cells. This clonotype originated in a man aged 55-75 years with T-cell large granular lymphocyte leukemia. Some clones in this sample may be carry-over from other donors' samples. The rearrangement joins TRBV5-1 to TRBJ2-7; D not resolved. The CDR3 sequence: CASSPSNPYEQYF. Here the CDR3 DNA reads TGCGCCAGCAGTCCCTCGAACCCCTACGAGCAGTACTTC.